The entry below gives a single TCR beta chain sequence along with its context. The entry originates in a study of blood T cell repertoires in COVID-19. Across the study: Sites in the United States, Italy and Spain provided acute and convalescent COVID-19 samples. Nucleic acid was either cDNA or gDNA, and it came from T cells, B-cell-depleted T cells, or PBMCs.

In the authors' methods: Reference gene primer amplification yielded estimated nucleated cell counts. Sequencing used immunoSEQ multiplex PCR; TCRdb keeps in-frame clones, though not all of them. V, J and clone size derive from that table, while D and trimming were established from the DNA sequence. The sample lists approximately 50,000 clones; about 86% were seen once. The sequenced material came from peripheral blood. The sequence derives from a woman older than 75 with acute or convalescent COVID-19.

The CDR3 here is CASSFSGGDPPGTQYF. CDR3 bases: TGCGCCAGCAGCTTTAGCGGGGGGGACCCGCCGGGTACGCAGTATTTT. The chain has TRBV5-1 and TRBJ2-3; 11 bases are a match to TRBD2. From germline, CDR1 is SGHRS and CDR2 YFSETQ. The CDR3 runs to 16 residues. After removal of 2 bases from V and 8 bases from J, the junction contained 10 bases not matched to a gene. Looking up the rest from reference TRBV5-1 and TRBJ2-3 gives the full variable domain: KAGVTQTPRYLIKTRGQQVTLSCSPISGHRSVSWYQQTPGQGLQFLFEYFSETQRNKGNFPGRFSGRQFSNSRSEMNVSTLELGDSALYLCASSFSGGDPPGTQYFGPGTRLTVL.